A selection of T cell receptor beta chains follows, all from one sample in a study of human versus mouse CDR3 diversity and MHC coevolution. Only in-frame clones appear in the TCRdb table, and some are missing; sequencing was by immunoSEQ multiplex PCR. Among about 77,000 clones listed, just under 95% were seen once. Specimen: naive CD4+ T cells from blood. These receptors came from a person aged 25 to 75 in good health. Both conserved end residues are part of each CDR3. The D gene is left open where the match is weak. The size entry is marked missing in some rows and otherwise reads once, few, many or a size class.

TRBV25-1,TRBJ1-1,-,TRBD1,CASRGAGGTEAFF,TGTGCCAGCAGGGGGGCAGGGGGCACTGAAGCTTTCTTT
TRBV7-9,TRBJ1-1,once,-,CASSEGVTEAFF,TGTGCCAGCAGTGAGGGAGTCACTGAAGCTTTCTTT
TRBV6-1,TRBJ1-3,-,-,CASRHGSGNTIYF,TGTGCCAGCAGACATGGCTCTGGAAACACCATATATTTT
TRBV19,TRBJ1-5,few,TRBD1,CASSARDRGQQQPQHF,TGTGCCAGTAGTGCCCGGGACAGGGGGCAACAGCAGCCCCAGCATTTT
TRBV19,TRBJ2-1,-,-,CASSYQGEQFF,TGTGCCAGTAGTTACCAGGGTGAGCAGTTCTTC
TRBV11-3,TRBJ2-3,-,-,CASSLDYEDTQYF,TGTGCCAGCAGCTTAGATTACGAGGATACGCAGTATTTT
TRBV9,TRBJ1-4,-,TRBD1,CASSGQTGSGEKLFF,TGTGCCAGCAGCGGGCAGACAGGGTCGGGAGAAAAACTGTTTTTT
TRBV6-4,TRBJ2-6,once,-,CASGRVAGANVLTF,TGTGCCAGCGGTCGGGTGGCTGGGGCCAACGTCCTGACTTTC
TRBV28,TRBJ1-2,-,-,CASSYPPGRGANYGYTF,TGTGCCAGCAGTTACCCCCCGGGTCGGGGAGCTAACTATGGCTACACCTTC
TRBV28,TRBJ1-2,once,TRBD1,CATGQGAGNYGYTF,TGTGCCACCGGACAGGGGGCCGGAAACTATGGCTACACCTTC
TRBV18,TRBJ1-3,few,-,CASSPGESSGNTIYF,TGTGCCAGCTCACCAGGGGAGAGCTCTGGAAACACCATATATTTT
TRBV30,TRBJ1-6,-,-,CAWSVHLNSPLHF,TGTGCCTGGAGTGTACATCTGAATTCACCCCTCCACTTT
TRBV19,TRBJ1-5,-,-,CASSQVNQPQHF,TGTGCCAGTAGTCAGGTCAATCAGCCCCAGCATTTT
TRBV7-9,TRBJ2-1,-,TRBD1,CASSLWSWTGSYNEQFF,TGTGCCAGCAGCTTGTGGAGTTGGACAGGCTCCTACAATGAGCAGTTCTTC
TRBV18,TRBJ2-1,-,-,CASSLEGTVTYNEQFF,TGTGCCAGCTCGTTGGAGGGGACAGTTACCTACAATGAGCAGTTCTTC
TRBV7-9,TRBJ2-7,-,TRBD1,CASSLVATGSSYEQYF,TGTGCCAGCAGCTTAGTGGCGACAGGGAGCTCCTACGAGCAGTACTTC
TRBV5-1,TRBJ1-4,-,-,CASSSLGGNEKLFF,TGCGCCAGCAGCTCCCTCGGGGGTAATGAAAAACTGTTTTTT
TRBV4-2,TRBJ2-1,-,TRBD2,CASSQVAGAGNEQFF,TGTGCCAGCAGCCAAGTTGCGGGAGCGGGGAATGAGCAGTTCTTC
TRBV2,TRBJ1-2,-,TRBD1,CARGGTVAGYTF,TGTGCCAGAGGTGGGACAGTAGCTGGCTACACCTTC
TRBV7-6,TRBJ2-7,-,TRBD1,CASSPGTGLFEQYF,TGTGCCAGCAGCCCAGGGACAGGGTTATTCGAGCAGTACTTC
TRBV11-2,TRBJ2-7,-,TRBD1,CASSPDRWDSHLSYEQYF,TGTGCCAGCAGCCCGGATAGGTGGGACAGCCACTTGTCCTACGAGCAGTACTTC
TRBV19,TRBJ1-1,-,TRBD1,CASTKRTGGPTEAFF,TGTGCCAGTACCAAACGGACAGGGGGTCCCACTGAAGCTTTCTTT
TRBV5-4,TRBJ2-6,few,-,CASSLRGTGANVLTF,TGTGCCAGCAGCTTGAGGGGGACTGGGGCCAACGTCCTGACTTTC
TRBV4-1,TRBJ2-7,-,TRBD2,CASSSGTSESYEQYF,TGCGCCAGCAGCTCCGGGACTAGCGAATCCTACGAGCAGTACTTC
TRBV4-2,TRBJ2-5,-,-,CASSQGTYPETQYF,TGTGCCAGCAGCCAAGGGACATATCCAGAGACCCAGTACTTC
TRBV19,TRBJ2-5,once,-,CASSKGGASRETQYF,TGTGCCAGTAGTAAAGGGGGGGCCTCCCGGGAGACCCAGTACTTC
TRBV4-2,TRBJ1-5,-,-,CASSQEGGNQPQHF,TGTGCCAGCAGCCAAGAAGGGGGCAATCAGCCCCAGCATTTT
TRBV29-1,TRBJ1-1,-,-,CSVEFAGNTEAFF,TGCAGCGTTGAATTTGCGGGGAACACTGAAGCTTTCTTT
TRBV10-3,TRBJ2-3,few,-,CAISEGGADTQYF,TGTGCCATCAGTGAAGGCGGGGCGGATACGCAGTATTTT
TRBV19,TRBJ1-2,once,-,CASSIGPATGGYTF,TGTGCCAGTAGTATAGGCCCGGCAACAGGAGGCTACACCTTC
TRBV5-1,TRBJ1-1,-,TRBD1,CASSPRRAPGTGFYEMNTEAFF,TGCGCCAGCAGCCCCCGGAGGGCTCCCGGGACAGGGTTTTATGAGATGAACACTGAAGCTTTCTTT
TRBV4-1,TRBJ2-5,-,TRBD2,CASSHVRLAGGGETQYF,TGCGCCAGCAGCCATGTTCGACTAGCGGGAGGGGGGGAGACCCAGTACTTC
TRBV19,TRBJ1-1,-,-,CASTEKTDRTEAFF,TGTGCCAGTACGGAGAAAACTGACCGCACTGAAGCTTTCTTT
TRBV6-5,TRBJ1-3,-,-,CASRSDRRNTIYF,TGTGCCAGCAGATCGGACAGACGAAACACCATATATTTT
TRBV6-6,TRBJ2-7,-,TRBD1,CASSLSGQSYEQYF,TGTGCCAGCAGTTTATCGGGACAGTCCTACGAGCAGTACTTC
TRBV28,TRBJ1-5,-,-,CASSILQATSNQPQHF,TGTGCCAGCAGTATACTACAGGCTACGAGCAATCAGCCCCAGCATTTT
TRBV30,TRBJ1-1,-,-,CAWSDRVGTEAFF,TGTGCCTGGAGTGACAGGGTAGGGACTGAAGCTTTCTTT
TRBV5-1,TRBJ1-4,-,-,CASSLAGTLNEKLFF,TGCGCCAGCAGCTTGGCTGGGACACTTAATGAAAAACTGTTTTTT
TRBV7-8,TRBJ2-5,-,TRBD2,CASSHPGTIQETQYF,TGTGCCAGCAGCCATCCCGGGACTATACAAGAGACCCAGTACTTC
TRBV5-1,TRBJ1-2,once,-,CASSLPGREVGYTF,TGCGCCAGCAGCTTGCCCGGCAGGGAGGTTGGCTACACCTTC
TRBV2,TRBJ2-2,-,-,CASSEWPGELFF,TGTGCCAGCAGTGAATGGCCCGGGGAGCTGTTTTTT
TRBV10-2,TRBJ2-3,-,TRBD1,CASSEMNRGRTDTQYF,TGCGCCAGCAGTGAAATGAACAGGGGGCGAACAGATACGCAGTATTTT
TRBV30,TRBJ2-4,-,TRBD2,CAWRGLAGRGAENIQYF,TGTGCCTGGAGGGGACTAGCGGGACGGGGGGCCGAAAACATTCAGTACTTC
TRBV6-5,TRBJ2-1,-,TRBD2,CASRLLAGVKNEQFF,TGTGCCAGCAGGCTACTAGCGGGAGTGAAGAATGAGCAGTTCTTC
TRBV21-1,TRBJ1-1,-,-,CASSKGDGDRADSEAFF,TGTGCCAGCAGCAAAGGAGATGGGGACAGGGCAGATTCTGAAGCTTTCTTT
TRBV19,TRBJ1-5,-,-,CASSIEGLDILGYQPQHF,TGTGCCAGTAGTATAGAGGGGCTAGACATTTTGGGATATCAGCCCCAGCATTTT
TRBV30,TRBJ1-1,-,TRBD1,CARQGARSGDTEAFF,TGTGCCCGCCAGGGGGCGAGGAGTGGGGACACTGAAGCTTTCTTT
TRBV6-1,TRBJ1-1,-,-,CASGPSWNTEAFF,TGTGCCAGCGGCCCAAGTTGGAACACTGAAGCTTTCTTT
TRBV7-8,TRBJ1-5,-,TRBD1,CASTNRDRGSQPQHF,TGTGCCAGCACCAACCGGGACAGGGGATCTCAGCCCCAGCATTTT
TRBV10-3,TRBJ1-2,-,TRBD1,CAITPGVDRDAYGYTF,TGTGCCATCACCCCTGGGGTTGACAGGGATGCCTATGGCTACACCTTC
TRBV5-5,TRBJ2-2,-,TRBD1,CASSWKTGGASWELFF,TGTGCCAGCAGCTGGAAGACAGGGGGCGCGTCTTGGGAGCTGTTTTTT
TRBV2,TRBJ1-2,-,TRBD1,CASGGGDYGYTF,TGTGCCAGCGGAGGGGGCGACTATGGCTACACCTTC
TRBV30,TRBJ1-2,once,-,CAWSDGIGNGYTF,TGTGCCTGGAGTGACGGGATAGGCAACGGCTACACCTTC
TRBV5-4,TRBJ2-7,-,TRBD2,CASSLAGSSYEQYF,TGTGCCAGCAGCTTAGCGGGGAGCTCCTACGAGCAGTACTTC
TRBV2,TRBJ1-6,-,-,CASSEAWGRESPLHF,TGTGCCAGCAGTGAAGCTTGGGGCCGAGAATCACCCCTCCACTTT
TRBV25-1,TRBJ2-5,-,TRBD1,CASSRTGGGETQYF,TGTGCCAGCTCAAGGACAGGGGGCGGAGAGACCCAGTACTTC
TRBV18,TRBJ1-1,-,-,CASSPPPSGTEAFF,TGTGCCAGCTCACCACCGCCCTCGGGGACTGAAGCTTTCTTT
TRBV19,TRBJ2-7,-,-,CASSSGAAIPLYEQYF,TGTGCCAGTAGTTCCGGAGCCGCAATTCCCCTCTACGAGCAGTACTTC
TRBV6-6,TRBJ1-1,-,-,CASGIPRGTEAFF,TGTGCCAGCGGAATACCACGCGGCACTGAAGCTTTCTTT
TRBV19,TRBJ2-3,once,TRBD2,CASSKLATTDTQYF,TGTGCCAGTAGTAAACTAGCGACCACAGATACGCAGTATTTT